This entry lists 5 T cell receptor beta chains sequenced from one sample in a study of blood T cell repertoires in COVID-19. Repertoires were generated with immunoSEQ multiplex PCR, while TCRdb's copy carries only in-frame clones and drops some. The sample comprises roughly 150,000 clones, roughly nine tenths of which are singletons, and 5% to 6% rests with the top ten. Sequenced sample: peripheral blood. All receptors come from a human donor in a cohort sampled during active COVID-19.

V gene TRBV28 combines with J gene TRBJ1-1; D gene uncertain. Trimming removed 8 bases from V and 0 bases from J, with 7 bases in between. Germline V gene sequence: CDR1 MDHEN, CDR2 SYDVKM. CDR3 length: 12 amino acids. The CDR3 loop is CASDGVNTEAFF. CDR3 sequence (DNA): TGTGCCAGCGACGGGGTGAACACTGAAGCTTTCTTT.

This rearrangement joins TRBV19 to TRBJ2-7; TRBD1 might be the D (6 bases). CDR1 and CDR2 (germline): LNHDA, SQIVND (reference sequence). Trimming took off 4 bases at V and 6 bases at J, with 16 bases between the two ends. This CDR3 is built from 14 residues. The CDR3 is CASSNWGQSREQYF. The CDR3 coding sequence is TGTGCCAGTAGTAATTGGGGGCAGTCCCGCGAGCAGTACTTC. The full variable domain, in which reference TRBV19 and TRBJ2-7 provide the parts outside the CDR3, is DGGITQSPKYLFRKEGQNVTLSCEQNLNHDAMYWYRQDPGQGLRLIYYSQIVNDFQKGDIAEGYSVSREKKESFPLTVTSAQKNPTAFYLCASSNWGQSREQYFGPGTRLTVT.

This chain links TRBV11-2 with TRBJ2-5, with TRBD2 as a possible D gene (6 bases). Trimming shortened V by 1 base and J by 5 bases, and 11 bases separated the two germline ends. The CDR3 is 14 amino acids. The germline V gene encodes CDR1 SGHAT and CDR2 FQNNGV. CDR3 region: CASSLGAREETQYF. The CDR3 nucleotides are TGTGCCAGCAGCTTAGGGGCCCGGGAGGAGACCCAGTACTTC.

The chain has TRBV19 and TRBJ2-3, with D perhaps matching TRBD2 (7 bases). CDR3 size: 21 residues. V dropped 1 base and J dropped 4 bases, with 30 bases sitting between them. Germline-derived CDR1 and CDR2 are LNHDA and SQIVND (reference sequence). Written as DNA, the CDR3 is TGTGCCAGTAGTATAGGCAAAGGGGGGGGCGACTCCTCAGAGGGCCCAGATACGCAGTATTTT. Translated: CASSIGKGGGDSSEGPDTQYF. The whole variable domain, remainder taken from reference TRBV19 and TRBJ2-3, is DGGITQSPKYLFRKEGQNVTLSCEQNLNHDAMYWYRQDPGQGLRLIYYSQIVNDFQKGDIAEGYSVSREKKESFPLTVTSAQKNPTAFYLCASSIGKGGGDSSEGPDTQYFGPGTRLTVL.

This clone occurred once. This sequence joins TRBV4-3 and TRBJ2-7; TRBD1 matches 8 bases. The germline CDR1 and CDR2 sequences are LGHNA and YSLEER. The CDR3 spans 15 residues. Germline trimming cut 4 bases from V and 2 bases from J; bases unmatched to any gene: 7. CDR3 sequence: CASSPGTGAPYEQYF. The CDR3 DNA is TGCGCCAGCAGCCCCGGGACAGGAGCTCCCTACGAGCAGTACTTC.